The clone carrying this T cell receptor beta chain was observed at least ten times. The antigen is unknown. The sample originates from a study of T cell repertoires in cytomegalovirus infection. Study-level information: Indications came from public TCR beta signatures; they pointed to CMV infection and to a matching HLA type.

Findings and limits, study-wide: HLA-C-restricted CMV clonotypes gave the most frequent clonotype in two of eight donors.

The CDR3 loop spans 14 amino acids. The ends were cut back, 1 base at V and 2 bases at J, with 9 bases in the middle. From germline, CDR1 is SEHNR and CDR2 FQNEAQ (reference sequence). One entry per CDR3 protein results from TCRdb running MiXCR on the reads. This table has around 300,000 distinct CDR3 sequences, roughly 25% appearing once. The sequenced sample consisted of PBMCs. The TCR comes from a human donor in good health (CMV status not recorded). Some clones in this sample may be carry-over from other donors' samples. This chain uses TRBV7-9 with TRBJ2-7, with D unresolved. For the CDR3, the DNA is TGTGCCAGCAGCTTAGACGAGACCCCCTACGAGCAGTACTTC. Protein product: CASSLDETPYEQYF.